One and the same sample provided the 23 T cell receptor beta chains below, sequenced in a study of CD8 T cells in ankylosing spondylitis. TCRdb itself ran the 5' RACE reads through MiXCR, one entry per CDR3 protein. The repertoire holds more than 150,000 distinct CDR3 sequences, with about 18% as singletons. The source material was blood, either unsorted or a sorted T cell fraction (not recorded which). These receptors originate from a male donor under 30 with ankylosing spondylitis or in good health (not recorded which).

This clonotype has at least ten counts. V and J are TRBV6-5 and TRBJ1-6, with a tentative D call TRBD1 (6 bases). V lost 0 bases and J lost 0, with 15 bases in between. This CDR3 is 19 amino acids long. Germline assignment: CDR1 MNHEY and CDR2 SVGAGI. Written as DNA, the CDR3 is TGTGCCAGCAGTTACTCGTTAGGGGGTTATAGCTCCTATAATTCACCCCTCCACTTT. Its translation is CASSYSLGGYSSYNSPLHF.

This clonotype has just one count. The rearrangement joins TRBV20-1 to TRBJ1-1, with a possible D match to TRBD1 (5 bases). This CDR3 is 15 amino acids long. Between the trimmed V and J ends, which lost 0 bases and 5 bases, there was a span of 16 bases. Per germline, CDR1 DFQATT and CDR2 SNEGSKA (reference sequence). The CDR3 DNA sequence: TGCAGTGCTAGAGACCCGGGACGAGTTCGAACTGAAGCTTTCTTT. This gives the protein CSARDPGRVRTEAFF.

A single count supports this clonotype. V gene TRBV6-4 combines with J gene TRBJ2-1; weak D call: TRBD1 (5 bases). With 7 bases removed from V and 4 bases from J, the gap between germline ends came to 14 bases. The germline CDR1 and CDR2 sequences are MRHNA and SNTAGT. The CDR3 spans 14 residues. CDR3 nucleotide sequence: TGTGCCAGCAACAGGATCTCCCTTTACAATGAGCAGTTCTTC. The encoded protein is CASNRISLYNEQFF.

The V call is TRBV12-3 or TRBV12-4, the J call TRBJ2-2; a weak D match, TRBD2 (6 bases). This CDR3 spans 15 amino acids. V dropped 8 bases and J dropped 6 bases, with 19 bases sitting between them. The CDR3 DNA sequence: TGTGCCAGCCCTACGGCGGCGGGAAAGGCCGGGGAGCTGTTTTTT. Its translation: CASPTAAGKAGELFF.

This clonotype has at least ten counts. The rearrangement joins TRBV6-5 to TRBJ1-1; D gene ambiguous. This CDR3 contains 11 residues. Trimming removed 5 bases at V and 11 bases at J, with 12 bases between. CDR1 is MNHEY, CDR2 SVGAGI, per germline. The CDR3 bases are TGTGCCAGCAGTACGGCATTTGTGGCTTTCTTT. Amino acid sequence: CASSTAFVAFF.

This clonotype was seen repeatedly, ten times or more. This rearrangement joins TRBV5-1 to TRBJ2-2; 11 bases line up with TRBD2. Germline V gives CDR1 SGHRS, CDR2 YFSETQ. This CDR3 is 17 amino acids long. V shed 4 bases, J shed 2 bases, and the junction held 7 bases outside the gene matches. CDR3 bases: TGCGCCAGCAGCGCATCGACTAGCGGGGCAAACACCGGGGAGCTGTTTTTT. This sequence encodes CASSASTSGANTGELFF.

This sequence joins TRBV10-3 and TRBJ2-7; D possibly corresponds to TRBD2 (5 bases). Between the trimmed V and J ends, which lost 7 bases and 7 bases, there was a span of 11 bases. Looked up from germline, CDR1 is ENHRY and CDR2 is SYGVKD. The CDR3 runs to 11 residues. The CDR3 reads CAITSGLEQYF. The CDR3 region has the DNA TGTGCCATCACTTCGGGATTGGAGCAGTACTTC.

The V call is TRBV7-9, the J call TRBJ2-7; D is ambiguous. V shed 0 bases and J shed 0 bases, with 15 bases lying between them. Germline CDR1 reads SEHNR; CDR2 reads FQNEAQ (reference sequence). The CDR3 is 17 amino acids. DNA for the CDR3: TGTGCCAGCAGCTTAGCACTACGACTGGGCTACTCCTACGAGCAGTACTTC. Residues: CASSLALRLGYSYEQYF.

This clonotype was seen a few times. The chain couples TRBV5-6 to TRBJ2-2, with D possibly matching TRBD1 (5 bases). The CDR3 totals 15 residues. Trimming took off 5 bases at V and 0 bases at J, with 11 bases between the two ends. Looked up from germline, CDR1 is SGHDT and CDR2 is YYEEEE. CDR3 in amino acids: CASRLGASNTGELFF. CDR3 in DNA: TGTGCCAGCAGGTTAGGGGCCTCGAACACCGGGGAGCTGTTTTTT.

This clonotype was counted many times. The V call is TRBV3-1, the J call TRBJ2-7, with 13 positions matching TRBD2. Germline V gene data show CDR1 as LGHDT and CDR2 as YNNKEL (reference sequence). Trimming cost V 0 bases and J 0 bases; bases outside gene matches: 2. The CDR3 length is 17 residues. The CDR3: CASSQDTSGRGSYEQYF. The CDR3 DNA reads TGTGCCAGCAGCCAAGATACTAGCGGGAGGGGCTCCTACGAGCAGTACTTC.

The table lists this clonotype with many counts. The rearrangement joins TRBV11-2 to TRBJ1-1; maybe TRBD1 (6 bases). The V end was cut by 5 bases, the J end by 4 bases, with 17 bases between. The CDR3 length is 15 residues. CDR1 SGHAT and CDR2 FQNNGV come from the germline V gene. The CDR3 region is CASSQTPGVSTEAFF. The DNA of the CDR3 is TGTGCCAGCAGCCAAACCCCAGGGGTCAGCACTGAAGCTTTCTTT.

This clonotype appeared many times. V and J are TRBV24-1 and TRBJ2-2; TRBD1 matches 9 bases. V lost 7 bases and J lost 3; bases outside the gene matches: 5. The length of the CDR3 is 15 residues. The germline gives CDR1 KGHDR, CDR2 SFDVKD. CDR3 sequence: CATSNRGRDTGELFF. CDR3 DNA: TGTGCCACCAGCAACAGGGGGCGGGACACCGGGGAGCTGTTTTTT.

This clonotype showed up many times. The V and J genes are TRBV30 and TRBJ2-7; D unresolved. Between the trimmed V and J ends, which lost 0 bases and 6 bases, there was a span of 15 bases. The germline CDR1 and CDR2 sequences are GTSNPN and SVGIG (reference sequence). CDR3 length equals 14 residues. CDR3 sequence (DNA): TGTGCCTGGAGTGTATTAAGCGTAGTCACCGAGCAGTACTTC. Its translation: CAWSVLSVVTEQYF.

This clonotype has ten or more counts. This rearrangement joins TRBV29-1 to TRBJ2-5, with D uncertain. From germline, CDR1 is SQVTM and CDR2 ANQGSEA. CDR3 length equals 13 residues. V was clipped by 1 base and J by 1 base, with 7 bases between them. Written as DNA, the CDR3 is TGCAGCGTTGAAGGGGCCATCCAAGAGACCCAGTACTTC. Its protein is CSVEGAIQETQYF.

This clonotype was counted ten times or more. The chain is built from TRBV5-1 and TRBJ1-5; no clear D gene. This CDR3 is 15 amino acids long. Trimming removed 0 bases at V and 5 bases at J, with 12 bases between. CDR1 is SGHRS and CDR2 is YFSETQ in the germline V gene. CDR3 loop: CASSLEGQDYQPQHF. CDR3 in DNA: TGCGCCAGCAGCTTGGAAGGTCAGGACTATCAGCCCCAGCATTTT.

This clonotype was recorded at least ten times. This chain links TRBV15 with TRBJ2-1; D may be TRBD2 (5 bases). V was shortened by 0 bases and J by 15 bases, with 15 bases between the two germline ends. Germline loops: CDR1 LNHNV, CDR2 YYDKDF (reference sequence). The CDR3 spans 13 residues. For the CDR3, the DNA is TGTGCCACCAGCAGAGATCGGCTAGCTCCTCCGTTCTTC. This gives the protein CATSRDRLAPPFF.

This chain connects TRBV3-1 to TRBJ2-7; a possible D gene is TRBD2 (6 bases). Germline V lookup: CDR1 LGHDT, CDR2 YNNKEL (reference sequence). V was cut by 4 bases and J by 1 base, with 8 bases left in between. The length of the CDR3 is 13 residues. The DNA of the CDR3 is TGTGCCAGCAGCCTTGGGACTTCCTACGAGCAGTACGTC. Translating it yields CASSLGTSYEQYV.

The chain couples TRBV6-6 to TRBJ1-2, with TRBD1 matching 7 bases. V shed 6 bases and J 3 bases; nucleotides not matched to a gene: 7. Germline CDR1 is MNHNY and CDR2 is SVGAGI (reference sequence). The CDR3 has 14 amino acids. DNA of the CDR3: TGTGCCAGCAGACCGTCAGGGACAGACTATGGCTACACCTTC. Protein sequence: CASRPSGTDYGYTF.

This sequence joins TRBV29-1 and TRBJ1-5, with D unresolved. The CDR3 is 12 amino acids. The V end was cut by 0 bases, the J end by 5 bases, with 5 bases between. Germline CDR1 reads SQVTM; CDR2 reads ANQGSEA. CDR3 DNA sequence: TGCAGCGTTGAAGATGGGGATCAGCCCCAGCATTTT. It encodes CSVEDGDQPQHF.

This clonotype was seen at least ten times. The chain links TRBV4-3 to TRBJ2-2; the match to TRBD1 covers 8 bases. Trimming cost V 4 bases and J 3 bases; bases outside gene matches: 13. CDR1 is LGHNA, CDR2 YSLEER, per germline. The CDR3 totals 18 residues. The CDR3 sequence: CASSPDPPTGDHTGELFF. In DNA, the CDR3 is TGCGCCAGCAGCCCCGACCCACCGACAGGGGATCACACCGGGGAGCTGTTTTTT.

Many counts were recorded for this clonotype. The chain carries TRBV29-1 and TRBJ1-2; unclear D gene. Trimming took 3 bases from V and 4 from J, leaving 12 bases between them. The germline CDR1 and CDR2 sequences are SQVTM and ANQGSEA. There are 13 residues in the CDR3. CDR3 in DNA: TGCAGCGTTGATTTCAAAGAGGGCTATGGCTACACCTTC. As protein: CSVDFKEGYGYTF.

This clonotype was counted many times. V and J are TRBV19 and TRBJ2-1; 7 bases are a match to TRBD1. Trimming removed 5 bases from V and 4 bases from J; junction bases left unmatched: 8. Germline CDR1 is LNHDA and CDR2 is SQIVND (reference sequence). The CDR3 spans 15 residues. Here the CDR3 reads CASSLQGSGYNEQFF. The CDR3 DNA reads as TGTGCCAGTAGTCTACAGGGGTCCGGGTACAATGAGCAGTTCTTC.

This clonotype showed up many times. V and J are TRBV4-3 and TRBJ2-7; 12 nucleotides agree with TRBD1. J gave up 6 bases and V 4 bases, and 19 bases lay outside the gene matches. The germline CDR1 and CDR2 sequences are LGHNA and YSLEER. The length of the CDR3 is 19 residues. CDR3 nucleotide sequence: TGCGCCAGCAGCCGATTCTCTTCTGGGACAGGGGGCCCCGAAGGCGAGCAGTACTTC. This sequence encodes CASSRFSSGTGGPEGEQYF.